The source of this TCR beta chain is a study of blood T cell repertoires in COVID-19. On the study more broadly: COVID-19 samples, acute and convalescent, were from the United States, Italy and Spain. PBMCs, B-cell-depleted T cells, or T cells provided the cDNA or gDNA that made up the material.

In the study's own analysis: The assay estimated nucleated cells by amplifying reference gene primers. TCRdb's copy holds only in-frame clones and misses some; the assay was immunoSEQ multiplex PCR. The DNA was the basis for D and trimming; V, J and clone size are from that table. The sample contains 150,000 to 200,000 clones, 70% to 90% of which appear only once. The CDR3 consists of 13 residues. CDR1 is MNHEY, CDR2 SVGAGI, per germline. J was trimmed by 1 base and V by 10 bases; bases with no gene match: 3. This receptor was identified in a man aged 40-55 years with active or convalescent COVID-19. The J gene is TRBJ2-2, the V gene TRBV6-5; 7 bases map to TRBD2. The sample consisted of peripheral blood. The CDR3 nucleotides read TGTGCCACCACGGGGGGGAACACCGGGGAGCTGTTTTTT. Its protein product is CATTGGNTGELFF.